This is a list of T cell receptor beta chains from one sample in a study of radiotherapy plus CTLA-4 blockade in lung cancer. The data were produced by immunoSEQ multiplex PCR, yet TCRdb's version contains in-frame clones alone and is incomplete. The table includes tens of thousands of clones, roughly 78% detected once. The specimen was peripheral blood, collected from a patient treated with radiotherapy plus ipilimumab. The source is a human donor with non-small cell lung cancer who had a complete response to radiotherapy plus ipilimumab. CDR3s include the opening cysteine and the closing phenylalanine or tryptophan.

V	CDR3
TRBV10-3	CAISESRGPNEQFF
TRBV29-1	CSVSGAIVAYNEQFF
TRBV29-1	CSILAGETDTQYF
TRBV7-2	CASSSTGGPYQPQHF
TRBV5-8	CASRFYLGGKGANVLTF
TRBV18	CASSPQSSYEQYF
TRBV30	CAWSEGGFQETQYF
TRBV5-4	CASSLGAGGTVGNTIYF
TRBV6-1	CASRDREGIQYF
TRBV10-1	CASSDPGQSLTF
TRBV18	CASSPTPIYGTEAFF
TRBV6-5	CASRLTGGSSYEQYF
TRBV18	CASSPPTVAKNIQYF
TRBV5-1	CASRPGLPASTDTQYF
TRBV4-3	CASSRNGRDQYF
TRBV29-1	CSVDKGVETQYF
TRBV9	CASSAVQGRITGELFF
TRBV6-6	CASSRDSFNSNQPQHF
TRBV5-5	CASSFGGHDYGYTF
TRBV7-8	CASSLRRGETEAFF
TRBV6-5	CASSYVDRVNGQFF
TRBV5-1	CASSFQFQGTNYGYTF
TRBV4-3	CASSQDTDRAWNEQFF
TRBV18	CASSPRGGETQYF
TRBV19	CASSMGGLSNQPQHF
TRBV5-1	CASSAASNQPQHF
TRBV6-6	CASGSSDQPQHF
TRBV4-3	CASSQDARGPTAEGYTF
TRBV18	CASSAYGSSGGHMNEQFF
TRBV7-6	CASSPTPTDTQYF
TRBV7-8	CASSLGQVDEKLFF
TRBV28	CASSSTADGYTF
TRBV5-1	CASSYRETYNSPLHF
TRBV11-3	CASSLSLVNNEQFF
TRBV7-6	CASRLGQGAWEQYF